This is a list of T cell receptor beta chains from one sample in a study of response to subunit inactivated influenza vaccine. MiXCR, run by TCRdb on the RT-PCR reads, gives a single entry per CDR3 protein. The sample has about 300,000 distinct CDR3 sequences; 20% to 25% are singletons. The material sequenced was PBMCs from blood, taken 21 months after vaccination. The receptors originated from a man aged 45 to 70 who received an inactivated influenza vaccine. CDR3s leave out the opening cysteine and the closing phenylalanine or tryptophan.

V gene,J gene,CDR3 protein
TRBV30,TRBJ1-5,AWSPGSNQPQH
TRBV4-1,TRBJ1-6,ASSQDLWQDNSPLH
TRBV19,TRBJ1-5,ATKDGYQPQH
TRBV24-1,TRBJ2-1,ATSDFDPYNEQF
TRBV19,TRBJ1-2,ASSIGQVDGYT
TRBV25-1,TRBJ1-6,ASRLGDSPLH
TRBV29-1,TRBJ2-7,SVHFTGGTEQY
TRBV30,TRBJ1-6,ASTLMGARSSYNSPLH
TRBV5-5,TRBJ2-3,ASSQSTRHTDTQY
TRBV5-1,TRBJ2-3,ASSPARTGALSFDTQY
TRBV28,TRBJ2-7,ASSSLHVPYVYEQY
TRBV11-2,TRBJ2-3,ASSPGTLTETDTQY
TRBV12-3/TRBV12-4,TRBJ1-5,ASSAGSQPQH
TRBV6-5,TRBJ1-1,ASSYSGVGTAAF
TRBV11-1,TRBJ1-1,ASSQSPGRRGENTEAF
TRBV10-2,TRBJ2-3,ASQSGGLLRLRSTDTQY
TRBV15,TRBJ2-3,ATSRSLGTDTQY
TRBV20-1,TRBJ1-1,SAVPGLNTEAF
TRBV3-1,TRBJ1-1,ASSQGQSTTEAF
TRBV10-3,TRBJ1-3,ATRPNSGNTIY
TRBV10-3,TRBJ1-2,AISGAAGGYT
TRBV15,TRBJ1-4,ATSFATNEKLF
TRBV27,TRBJ1-1,ASSLSHRGTEAF
TRBV9,TRBJ1-5,ASSVAPDTNQPQH
TRBV28,TRBJ1-5,ASRTDTETGQPQH
TRBV7-2,TRBJ2-2,ASSLGGHTGELF
TRBV20-1,TRBJ2-2,SARATDRYTGELF
TRBV6-1,TRBJ2-5,ASSDPRGIVETQY
TRBV3-1,TRBJ2-6,ASSKASGTASSGANVLT
TRBV15,TRBJ1-4,ATSREGATNEKLF
TRBV20-1,TRBJ2-3,SAPKETSGRGPQY
TRBV9,TRBJ2-1,ASSVAPVGAGNEQF
TRBV7-9,TRBJ2-7,ASSSKTSGGSYEQY
TRBV7-2,TRBJ2-6,ASSLSGTSGANVLT
TRBV4-3,TRBJ1-1,ASSQEELRGSLNTEAF
TRBV5-1,TRBJ1-1,ASSPGTDMNTEAF
TRBV4-2,TRBJ1-2,ASSQAPDRTFYGYT
TRBV6-1,TRBJ2-3,ASTVTGSTDTQY
TRBV7-9,TRBJ1-4,ASSGWTGDEKLF
TRBV7-8,TRBJ1-1,ASSRRGEYTEAF
TRBV12-3/TRBV12-4,TRBJ1-4,ASTQRQDNEKLF
TRBV15,TRBJ1-4,ATGTSVGKLF
TRBV5-1,TRBJ2-3,ASSLDGYNTDTQY
TRBV5-5,TRBJ1-1,ASSQQGAFEAF
TRBV12-3/TRBV12-4,TRBJ2-3,ASSPGQGPWY
TRBV20-1,TRBJ2-3,SARGGLAGAGDTQY
TRBV21-1,TRBJ2-3,ASSAGLEGVGTQY
TRBV6-6,TRBJ2-7,ASSNLLGYEQY
TRBV11-2,TRBJ1-1,ASSAGGAGEAF
TRBV7-9,TRBJ1-4,ASSPGTGPNEKLF
TRBV5-1,TRBJ2-7,ASSLPGTDYEQY
TRBV9,TRBJ1-2,ASSVDTGQAVPYGYT
TRBV20-1,TRBJ2-3,SAHSGTTDTQY
TRBV4-2,TRBJ1-1,ASSQDVVLGPEAF
TRBV12-3/TRBV12-4,TRBJ1-1,ASSSGPKNTEAF
TRBV4-1,TRBJ1-5,ASSQGLNQPQH
TRBV29-1,TRBJ2-1,SVPGSYNEQF
TRBV6-1,TRBJ1-5,ASRGRAGQPQH
TRBV20-1,TRBJ2-3,SADARLAGVDDTQY